The next 21 T cell receptor beta chains were all read from a single sample in a study of T cells in Graves' hyperthyroidism and ophthalmopathy. RNA transcripts provided the source from which TCR beta CDR3 regions were amplified. RT-PCR in the first round (using the HTBI primer set) targeted the TCR CDR3. TCRdb re-analysed the multiplex PCR reads in MiXCR, keeping a single row per CDR3 protein. The data show roughly 300,000 distinct CDR3 sequences, with under 30% seen just once and about a quarter held by the top ten. The sequenced sample was blood. The receptors shown here come from a man in his forties with Graves' hyperthyroidism that later progressed to Graves' ophthalmopathy.

The sample holds many counts of this clonotype. This chain links TRBV12-3 or TRBV12-4 with TRBJ2-3; TRBD1 agrees at 9 bases. The V gene end was trimmed by 5 bases and the J gene end by 5 bases; junction bases not matched to a gene: 5. There are 14 residues in the CDR3. The CDR3 DNA follows: TGTGCCAGCAGTATCAGACAGGGGGGAGATACGCAGTATTTT. Residues: CASSIRQGGDTQYF.

This clonotype was seen ten or more times. Given a much more abundant clone one base away, this may be a read error. This CDR3 fails to terminate in the conserved phenylalanine or tryptophan, so it likely reflects a read error. The gene calls are TRBV6-4 and TRBJ1-1; the match to TRBD1 covers 7 bases. CDR1 and CDR2 from the germline V gene are MRHNA and SNTAGT. V lost 5 bases, J lost 5 bases, and 14 bases stayed unmatched. The CDR3 loop spans 16 amino acids. Here the CDR3 reads CASSPQMTGFRTEAFL. The CDR3, as DNA: TGTGCCAGCAGTCCTCAGATGACAGGGTTCAGGACTGAAGCTTTCCTT.

In this sample, this clonotype turned up a few times. This chain joins TRBV6-5 and TRBJ2-2, with D possibly TRBD2 on 5 matching bases. Trimming took off 2 bases at V and 7 bases at J, with 8 bases between the two ends. Germline CDR1 is MNHEY and CDR2 is SVGAGI. The CDR3 is 13 residues long. CDR3 nucleotide sequence: TGTGCCAGCAGTTACGCCGGGAACGGGGAGCTGTTTTTT. It is translated as CASSYAGNGELFF.

This clonotype was detected many times. J is TRBJ1-1 and V is TRBV28, with 8 bases that match TRBD1. Germline V CDR1 and CDR2: MDHEN, SYDVKM. Trimming at V came to 5 bases and at J to 1 base, leaving 6 bases not matched to a gene. The CDR3 runs to 15 residues. The CDR3, as DNA: TGTGCCAGCAGTGGTCCCGGGACAGGGAACACTGAAGCTTTCTTT. Its translation: CASSGPGTGNTEAFF.

The chain uses TRBV20-1 and TRBJ1-1; D is perhaps TRBD1 (6 bases). The V gene's germline CDR1 is DFQATT and CDR2 SNEGSKA (reference sequence). V dropped 4 bases and J dropped 1 base, with 10 bases sitting between them. CDR3 length: 13 amino acids. CDR3 protein: CSAIGTTNTEAFF. The DNA of the CDR3 is TGCAGTGCTATCGGGACAACGAACACTGAAGCTTTCTTT.

This clonotype was seen many times. This chain joins TRBV6-1 and TRBJ1-2; D not resolved. The length of the CDR3 is 15 residues. V shed 5 bases and J shed 5 bases, with 18 bases lying between them. Germline V gene data show CDR1 as MNHNS and CDR2 as SASEGT. The CDR3 nucleotides are TGTGCCAGCAGTAATACACCGGGCCAAGATTATGGCTACACCTTC. This encodes CASSNTPGQDYGYTF.

The chain uses TRBV12-3 or TRBV12-4 and TRBJ1-3; no clear D gene. The ends were cut back, 3 bases at V and 0 bases at J, with 6 bases in the middle. This CDR3 is 14 amino acids long. CDR3 region: CASSFHTSGNTIYF. Here the CDR3 DNA reads TGTGCCAGCAGTTTTCACACCTCTGGAAACACCATATATTTT.

V usage is TRBV6-1 and J usage is TRBJ1-2, with D possibly matching TRBD1 (5 bases). CDR1 is MNHNS, CDR2 SASEGT, per germline. V shed 8 bases and J shed 3 bases, with 19 bases lying between them. The CDR3 extends over 15 amino acids. CDR3 DNA: TGTGCCAGCTCCCTATCGGGGCAGATCGACTATGGCTACACCTTC. It encodes CASSLSGQIDYGYTF.

The J gene is TRBJ2-7, the V gene TRBV9; TRBD1 matches at 9 bases. Germline trimming cut 5 bases from V and 7 bases from J; bases unmatched to any gene: 7. Per the germline V gene, CDR1 is SGDLS and CDR2 is YYNGEE. This CDR3 region has 13 residues. The CDR3: CASSVTGTGEQYF. Here the CDR3 DNA reads TGTGCCAGCAGTGTTACAGGGACAGGGGAGCAGTACTTC. The complete variable domain, with remaining parts taken from reference TRBV9 and TRBJ2-7, reads DSGVTQTPKHLITATGQRVTLRCSPRSGDLSVYWYQQSLDQGLQFLIQYYNGEERAKGNILERFSAQQFPDLHSELNLSSLELGDSALYFCASSVTGTGEQYFGPGTRLTVT.

This clonotype has only a few counts. V gene TRBV4-1 combines with J gene TRBJ1-4, with no clear D. V lost 1 base to trimming and J lost 5 bases, with 8 bases between them. The CDR3 covers 14 residues. CDR1 is MGHRA, CDR2 YSYEKL, per germline. The CDR3 protein is CASSQGTENEKLFF. The CDR3 DNA follows: TGCGCCAGCAGCCAAGGAACAGAAAATGAAAAACTGTTTTTT.

As regards this clonotype: Compared with germline, one end of the junction differs, possibly owing to a read error. The chain recombines TRBV11-3 with TRBJ1-1, with D hard to call. CDR1 is SGHNT, CDR2 YENEEA, per germline. This CDR3 has 14 amino acids. Here the CDR3 reads CACSFGVWNTEAFF. CDR3 coding DNA: TGTGCCTGCAGCTTCGGAGTTTGGAACACTGAAGCTTTCTTT.

This clonotype was seen at least ten times. The chain employs TRBV4-2 and TRBJ1-2; D gene unclear. The CDR3 sequence is 13 residues long. CDR1 LGHNA and CDR2 YNFKEQ come from the germline V gene. V was pared by 0 bases and J by 4 bases, with 6 bases between. The CDR3 DNA follows: TGTGCCAGCAGCCAAGAGGACCGCTATGGCTACACCTTC. Encoded protein: CASSQEDRYGYTF.

This clonotype was observed a handful of times. The rearrangement uses TRBV12-3 or TRBV12-4 and TRBJ1-5, with D maybe TRBD1 (5 bases). This CDR3 has 15 residues. Deletions cut 5 bases from V and 0 bases from J, with 11 bases between. The chain's CDR3 is CASSDRDHSNQPQHF. The CDR3 DNA reads as TGTGCCAGCAGTGACCGGGACCATAGCAATCAGCCCCAGCATTTT.

This clonotype showed up just once. The chain employs TRBV6-2 or TRBV6-3 and TRBJ2-7; D is possibly TRBD1 (5 bases). Germline V lookup: CDR1 MNHEY, CDR2 SVGEGT. V was clipped by 0 bases and J by 2 bases, with 17 bases between them. The CDR3 contains 17 residues. DNA for the CDR3: TGTGCCAGCAGTTACTCGATAAGCTCAGGGCTACCCTACGAGCAGTACTTC. It specifies CASSYSISSGLPYEQYF.

There are many counts of this clonotype. The chain recombines TRBV12-3 or TRBV12-4 with TRBJ2-7; the match to TRBD1 covers 7 bases. The CDR3 has 14 amino acids. Losses at the gene ends were 3 bases for V and 0 bases for J; bases not matched to a gene: 2. The CDR3 region is CASSFRGSSYEQYF. The CDR3 nucleotides are TGTGCCAGCAGTTTCAGGGGGAGCTCCTACGAGCAGTACTTC.

This clonotype has a count of ten or more. The CDR3 region has the DNA TGTGCCAGCAGCCAAGATCGGGCCGGGGAGCTGTTTTTT. Residues: CASSQDRAGELFF. The gene calls are TRBV14 and TRBJ2-2, with D unresolved. V lost 0 bases and J lost 6, with 5 bases in between. Germline assignment: CDR1 SGHDN and CDR2 FVKESK. The CDR3 totals 13 residues.

This clonotype was seen repeatedly, ten times or more. The V gene is TRBV10-3, the J gene TRBJ2-7; D perhaps matches TRBD2 (5 bases). Germline CDR1 is ENHRY and CDR2 is SYGVKD. This CDR3 is built from 12 residues. Trimming removed 6 bases at V and 2 bases at J, with 8 bases between. The CDR3 loop reads CAISAGTYEQYF. As DNA, the CDR3 is TGTGCCATCAGCGCCGGGACCTACGAGCAGTACTTC.

The chain couples TRBV5-5 to TRBJ1-5, with 9 bases that match TRBD1. This CDR3 is 15 amino acids long. Trimming cost V 2 bases and J 4 bases; bases outside gene matches: 4. Per germline, CDR1 SGHKS and CDR2 YYEKEE (reference sequence). This CDR3 reads CASSFRTGDNQPQHF. CDR3 bases: TGTGCCAGCAGCTTTAGGACAGGGGATAATCAGCCCCAGCATTTT. The full variable domain, with the rest looked up from reference TRBV5-5 and TRBJ1-5, is DAGVTQSPTHLIKTRGQQVTLRCSPISGHKSVSWYQQVLGQGPQFIFQYYEKEERGRGNFPDRFSARQFPNYSSELNVNALLLGDSALYLCASSFRTGDNQPQHFGDGTRLSIL.

This clonotype was seen at least ten times. CDR3 DNA: TGTGCCAGTAGCCGGTACGCTCCGAACACTGAAGCTTTCTTT. Translated, it gives CASSRYAPNTEAFF. This chain uses TRBV2 with TRBJ1-1; D gene uncertain. V lost 9 bases and J lost 1, with 15 bases in between. Germline V gene sequence: CDR1 SNHLY, CDR2 FYNNEI. CDR3 size: 14 residues.

This clonotype was detected ten times or more. The chain carries TRBV6-5 and TRBJ2-6; D gene uncertain. Between the trimmed V and J ends, which lost 2 bases and 1 base, there was a span of 3 bases. This CDR3 is 14 amino acids long. Germline lookup yields CDR1 MNHEY and CDR2 SVGAGI. Here the CDR3 DNA reads TGTGCCAGCAGTTACCGTTCTGGGGCCAACGTCCTGACTTTC. Its protein product is CASSYRSGANVLTF.

This clonotype was recorded at least ten times. The chain carries TRBV24-1 and TRBJ2-5, with 11 bases lining up with TRBD2. Trimming took 3 bases from V and 0 from J; bases not matched to a gene: 8. CDR1 and CDR2 from the germline V gene are KGHDR and SFDVKD. The CDR3 is made up of 18 amino acids. The CDR3 spells CATSDVERTSGYQETQYF. The CDR3 DNA is TGTGCCACCAGTGATGTGGAGCGGACTAGCGGGTACCAAGAGACCCAGTACTTC.